The 6 T cell receptor beta chains below come from one sample, sequenced in a study of blood T cell repertoires in COVID-19. Method: immunoSEQ multiplex PCR; TCRdb's copy keeps in-frame clones and lacks some. Of 160,000 or so clones in the sample, 82% are singletons; the top ten hold approximately 8.7%. Material for sequencing was peripheral blood. The receptors come from an older woman with acute or convalescent COVID-19.

The V gene is TRBV29-1, the J gene TRBJ1-2, with D perhaps matching TRBD1 (6 bases). This CDR3 spans 10 amino acids. The V end lost 6 bases, the J end lost 6 bases, and 8 bases lay between the germline ends. Germline assignment: CDR1 SQVTM and CDR2 ANQGSEA. The DNA of the CDR3 is TGCAGCGTGCAGGGGAATGGCTACACCTTC. Translation: CSVQGNGYTF.

In this sample, this clone turned up once. V gene TRBV7-9 combines with J gene TRBJ1-1, with 8 nucleotides matching TRBD1. The CDR3 is 14 residues long. CDR1 and CDR2 (germline): SEHNR, FQNEAQ (reference sequence). With V trimmed by 1 base and J by 5 bases, 3 bases remained unmatched. For the CDR3, the DNA is TGTGCCAGCAGCTTAGGCGACAGGGGAACTGAAGCTTTCTTT. Residues: CASSLGDRGTEAFF.

This clone appeared a few times. V and J are TRBV12-3 or TRBV12-4 and TRBJ1-1; D is perhaps TRBD1 (5 bases). V was shortened by 0 bases and J by 7 bases, with 9 bases between the two germline ends. The CDR3 is 13 amino acids. The CDR3 loop is CASSLAGAVEAFF. DNA for the CDR3: TGTGCCAGCAGTTTAGCAGGGGCGGTTGAAGCTTTCTTT.

The chain carries TRBV7-9 and TRBJ1-6; D ambiguous. Trimming pared 3 bases from V and 7 bases from J, leaving 4 bases between. This CDR3 has 12 amino acids. CDR1 SEHNR and CDR2 FQNEAQ come from the germline V gene (reference sequence). The CDR3 nucleotides read TGTGCCAGCAGCTTGGAGAATTCACCCCTCCACTTT. Its translation is CASSLENSPLHF.

The rearrangement uses TRBV7-2 and TRBJ2-7, with 7 bases aligning to TRBD1. The junction had 7 bases not matched to a gene; V was cut back by 1 base and J by 4 bases. The V gene's germline CDR1 is SGHTA and CDR2 FQGNSA. The CDR3 has 15 residues. CDR3 sequence reads: CASSLDRGPGYEQYF. Here the CDR3 DNA reads TGTGCCAGCAGCTTAGATAGGGGGCCCGGGTACGAGCAGTACTTC.

This clone was seen only a few times. CDR3 amino acids: CASSQEAGYTYGYTF. CDR3 DNA: TGCGCCAGCAGCCAAGAGGCAGGGTATACTTATGGCTACACCTTC. The chain carries TRBV4-3 and TRBJ1-2, with a weak D call TRBD1 (5 bases). The CDR3 has 15 residues. Trimming cost V 0 bases and J 5 bases, with 13 bases left between them. CDR1 is LGHNA, CDR2 YSLEER, per germline.